This record looks at one T cell receptor beta chain sequence and its context. Its antigen is unknown. This CDR3 region has 16 residues. The J segment lost 9 bases and the V segment lost 4 bases, leaving 11 bases of the junction unmatched. Germline V gene lookup returns CDR1 SGHTS and CDR2 YDEGEE. This sample is drawn from a study of radiotherapy plus CTLA-4 blockade in lung cancer. Study background: Patients showed objective responses in 18% of cases and disease control in about 30%.

Overall study results and limits: Reported findings show early blood T cell clone dynamics, with interferon-beta, best predicted response.

TCRdb keeps only in-frame clones here, not all; method: immunoSEQ multiplex PCR. The sample carries about 97,000 clones, around 74% recorded once. The rearrangement links TRBV5-8 to TRBJ2-1; 12 bases map to TRBD2. The specimen comprised peripheral blood, sampled from a patient treated with radiotherapy plus ipilimumab. This sequence was found in a human donor with non-small cell lung cancer who had a partial response to radiotherapy plus ipilimumab. Some clones in this sample may be carry-over from other donors' samples. CDR3 bases: TGTGCCAGCAGCCCTGGGACTAGCGGGCGGAGGGGTGAGCAGTTCTTC. Its protein is CASSPGTSGRRGEQFF. The whole variable domain, filled in from reference TRBV5-8 and TRBJ2-1, reads EAGVTQSPTHLIKTRGQQATLRCSPISGHTSVYWYQQALGLGLQFLLWYDEGEERNRGNFPPRFSGRQFPNYSSELNVNALELEDSALYLCASSPGTSGRRGEQFFGPGTRLTVL.